This TCR beta chain was retrieved from a study of shared clonotypes between healthy human individuals. General study points: Compared with memory subsets, naive subsets generally had larger estimated richness. Clonotypes shared by all four donors outscored non-shared clonotypes in generation probability. Only blood underwent sampling, and tissue repertoires likely differ.

CD4+ cells yielded CD45RA+ naive and CD45RA-negative memory subsets. In the case of this clone: What it binds is not known. Within the sample, other DNA sequences also encode this same CDR3.

The method was immunoSEQ multiplex PCR; TCRdb's version includes in-frame clones alone and lacks a portion of them. Of approximately 2.5 million clones detected, more than 90% appear once; the ten largest clones hold 0.14%. This CDR3 region has 14 residues. Germline assignment: CDR1 MNHEY and CDR2 SVGAGI. Trimming took 4 bases from V and 3 from J; bases not matched to a gene: 6. The chain is built from TRBV6-5 and TRBJ2-7; 7 bases fit TRBD1. The source material was naive CD4+ T cells sorted from blood. The subset: CD45RA+ positively selected. The sequence derives from a man in his late teens or twenties in good health. The CDR3 bases are TGTGCCAGCAGTTCACCGACAGGGAGCTACGAGCAGTACTTC. Translating it yields CASSSPTGSYEQYF.